This TCR beta chain comes out of a study of shared T cell receptors in the human thymus. Trimming took off 4 bases at V and 8 bases at J, with 26 bases between the two ends. From germline, CDR1 is MNHNS and CDR2 SASEGT. The CDR3 spans 18 residues. Profiling relied on immunoSEQ multiplex PCR, and the TCRdb table lists in-frame clones only, not all of them. The table lists hundreds of thousands of clones, roughly 86% of them singletons. The sample was also linked to a second study, of human thymus T cells. That report adds: The people who donated were healthy Finnish babies having corrective surgery for congenital heart defects. The thymus was resected at corrective cardiac surgery. The authors found apparently biased V and J gene usage in thymic and blood repertoires. Related work showed strongly overlapping thymic repertoires across unrelated individuals.

The chain has TRBV6-1 and TRBJ1-4; D ambiguous. The specimen sequenced was thymocytes. This clonotype originated in a boy under three years old with a congenital heart defect. CDR3 DNA sequence: TGTGCCAGCAGTGCTCCAACGGGTCGCTCCGGTATAAAGGAAAAACTGTTTTTT. Amino acid sequence: CASSAPTGRSGIKEKLFF.